This note documents a single T cell receptor (beta chain) sequence. The antigen remains unidentified. Sequenced by immunoSEQ multiplex PCR; TCRdb stores in-frame clones only, minus some. The sample carries 1,500,000 or so clones, about 96% recorded once. V gave up 7 bases and J gave up 3 bases; unmatched junction bases: 3. CDR1 and CDR2 (germline): MDHEN, SYDVKM. The CDR3 covers 13 residues. This sample is part of a study of shared clonotypes between healthy human individuals. Study-level results: Clonotypes shared by all four donors outscored non-shared clonotypes in generation probability.

The TCR originated in a man aged 30-40 years in good health. The chain combines TRBV28 with TRBJ1-5; 7 bases map to TRBD1. The sample taken for sequencing was naive CD4+ T cells sorted from blood. The subset here: CD45RA+ positively selected. CDR3 protein: CASTTGDNQPQHF. The CDR3, as DNA: TGTGCCAGCACCACAGGGGACAATCAGCCCCAGCATTTT.